What follows are 13 T cell receptor beta chains derived from one specimen sequenced in a study of blood T cells in healthy people across ages. Next came a second PCR, run for about 7 to 12 cycles, which used a sample-barcoded 5' primer along with a J-beta primer mix. One entry per CDR3 protein results from TCRdb running MiXCR on the 5' RACE reads. The sample lists hundreds of thousands of distinct CDR3 sequences; 40% to 50% were seen once. Sequencing used blood. The receptors derive from an elderly man in good health.

The chain has TRBV28 and TRBJ2-1; 9 bases map to TRBD1. The CDR3 has 15 amino acids. Germline assignment: CDR1 MDHEN and CDR2 SYDVKM. The V gene end was trimmed by 2 bases and the J gene end by 6 bases; junction bases not matched to a gene: 5. The CDR3 DNA follows: TGTGCCAGCAGTTTACCGGGACAGGGTGCCAATGAGCAGTTCTTC. Its protein is CASSLPGQGANEQFF.

This clonotype was observed a few times. Since a much larger clone is just one base distant, this may be a read error. This chain connects TRBV5-1 to TRBJ2-1, with 8 nucleotides matching TRBD2. The junction had 8 bases not matched to a gene; V was cut back by 0 bases and J by 9 bases. The germline V gene encodes CDR1 SGHRS and CDR2 YFSETQ. The CDR3 has 15 residues. The CDR3 is CASSLEVGGGCEQFF. The CDR3 DNA reads TGCGCCAGCAGCTTGGAGGTCGGGGGGGGATGTGAGCAGTTCTTC.

Worth noting for this clonotype: A much larger clone differs by one base, so this may be a read error. The CDR3 here is CASRPDSGANILTF. The CDR3 nucleotides read TGTGCCAGCAGACCTGACTCTGGGGCCAACATCCTGACTTTC. The V and J genes are TRBV7-2 and TRBJ2-6; D may be TRBD1 (5 bases). The CDR3 loop spans 14 amino acids. The germline CDR1 and CDR2 sequences are SGHTA and FQGNSA.

This clonotype was observed a few times. The genes are TRBV7-9 and TRBJ2-7; 10 nucleotides match TRBD1. V shed 2 bases, J shed 2 bases, and the junction held 6 bases outside the gene matches. The CDR3 runs to 16 residues. Germline CDR1 SEHNR, CDR2 FQNEAQ (reference sequence). CDR3 nucleotides: TGTGCCAGCAGCTTATTCTTCGGGACAGGGGCCTACGAGCAGTACTTC. This translates into CASSLFFGTGAYEQYF.

The genes are TRBV30 and TRBJ2-7; 9 nucleotides align to TRBD1. With 1 base clipped from V and 0 bases from J, the junction kept 4 bases outside the gene matches. The CDR3 length is 15 residues. Germline CDR1 GTSNPN, CDR2 SVGIG (reference sequence). CDR3 residues: CAWSGGQGSSYEQYF. The CDR3, as DNA: TGTGCCTGGAGTGGAGGACAGGGGAGCTCCTACGAGCAGTACTTC.

This clonotype showed up just a few times. The CDR3: CSVRQVNTEAFF. The CDR3 DNA follows: TGCAGCGTTCGACAGGTGAACACTGAAGCTTTCTTT. The rearrangement uses TRBV29-1 and TRBJ1-1, with a possible D match to TRBD1 (6 bases). The V end lost 5 bases, the J end lost 0 bases, and 7 bases lay between the germline ends. In germline, CDR1 is SQVTM, CDR2 ANQGSEA. The CDR3 has 12 amino acids.

The chain recombines TRBV3-1 with TRBJ2-7; 7 bases agree with TRBD2. This CDR3 is 15 amino acids long. V lost 2 bases to trimming and J lost 0 bases; unmatched junction nucleotides: 4. Germline V gene lookup returns CDR1 LGHDT and CDR2 YNNKEL (reference sequence). CDR3 nucleotides: TGTGCCAGCAGCCAAAGGGCGGGGGTCTCCTACGAGCAGTACTTC. It specifies CASSQRAGVSYEQYF.

The J gene is TRBJ2-1, the V gene TRBV4-1, with 8 bases matching TRBD2. Per germline, CDR1 MGHRA and CDR2 YSYEKL. This CDR3 has 18 residues. Losses at the gene ends were 0 bases for V and 4 bases for J; bases not matched to a gene: 11. In DNA form, the CDR3 reads TGCGCCAGCAGCCAAGATGACGTTGCGGGGGGACCGTACAATGAGCAGTTCTTC. It codes for CASSQDDVAGGPYNEQFF.

This clonotype has more than one count but fewer than ten. The J gene is TRBJ2-3, the V gene TRBV6-5, with TRBD2 identical over 11 bases. Germline V CDR1 and CDR2: MNHEY, SVGAGI. V shed 3 bases and J 2 bases; nucleotides not matched to a gene: 1. This CDR3 comprises 15 residues. The CDR3 DNA sequence: TGTGCCAGCAGTTATAGCGGGAGGGACACAGATACGCAGTATTTT. Amino acids: CASSYSGRDTDTQYF.

This clonotype was found a few times. The J gene is TRBJ2-4, the V gene TRBV28; maybe TRBD1 (5 bases). Germline CDR1 MDHEN, CDR2 SYDVKM. The length of the CDR3 is 14 residues. V shed 2 bases and J shed 2 bases, with 7 bases lying between them. The CDR3 bases are TGTGCCAGCAGTTTAACAGGAACCAAAAACATTCAGTACTTC. It codes for CASSLTGTKNIQYF.

This clonotype was recorded only once. A much larger clone differs by one base, so this may be a read error. The V call is TRBV20-1, the J call TRBJ1-5; D is ambiguous. The V gene's germline CDR1 is DFQATT and CDR2 SNEGSKA (reference sequence). The CDR3 covers 13 residues. The germline V and J ends were trimmed by 6 bases and 5 bases, with 14 bases remaining between them. As DNA, the CDR3 is TGCAGTGCCCTGGATGCAGCCGATCAGCCCCAGCATTTT. Protein product: CSALDAADQPQHF.

V usage is TRBV12-3 or TRBV12-4 and J usage is TRBJ2-1; D gene uncertain. The CDR3 contains 13 residues. V lost 2 bases and J lost 7, with 9 bases in between. In DNA form, the CDR3 reads TGTGCCAGCAGTTTAATTTCCCCAAATGAGCAGTTCTTC. Amino acids: CASSLISPNEQFF.

This chain links TRBV3-1 with TRBJ2-5; D perhaps matches TRBD2 (6 bases). This CDR3 region has 16 residues. Germline assignment: CDR1 LGHDT and CDR2 YNNKEL (reference sequence). The germline V and J ends were trimmed by 0 bases and 5 bases, with 16 bases remaining between them. CDR3 loop: CASSQDRRVRSETQYF. Here the CDR3 DNA reads TGTGCCAGCAGCCAAGATAGGAGGGTCCGGTCTGAGACCCAGTACTTC.